The clone carrying this T cell receptor beta chain was seen more than once but under ten times. Its antigen remains unidentified. Researchers ran the PCR with 60 Vbeta and 13 Jbeta primers. Data came from immunoSEQ multiplex PCR; TCRdb stores just in-frame clones and leaves some out. The sample contains approximately 22,000 clones, approximately 80% of which appear only once. Germline CDR1 reads MNHNY; CDR2 reads SVGAGI (reference sequence). The V end was cut by 6 bases, the J end by 1 base, with 9 bases between. The length of the CDR3 is 14 residues. The sample comes from a study of cytomegalovirus exposure and HLA in healthy donors. Whole-study findings and limits: A missense DCLRE1C variant was associated with V- and J-gene trimming of TCR beta chains in a later analysis, and an independent cohort replicated the association. Later analysis suggested links between common viral pathogens and several top significant clusters.

The clonotype was recovered from a man in his fifties or sixties in good health and CMV-seronegative. The material sequenced was PBMCs. The chain combines TRBV6-6 with TRBJ2-2; D possibly corresponds to TRBD1 (6 bases). CDR3 protein: CASRPQGNTGELFF. Written as DNA, the CDR3 is TGTGCCAGCAGGCCACAGGGGAACACCGGGGAGCTGTTTTTT.